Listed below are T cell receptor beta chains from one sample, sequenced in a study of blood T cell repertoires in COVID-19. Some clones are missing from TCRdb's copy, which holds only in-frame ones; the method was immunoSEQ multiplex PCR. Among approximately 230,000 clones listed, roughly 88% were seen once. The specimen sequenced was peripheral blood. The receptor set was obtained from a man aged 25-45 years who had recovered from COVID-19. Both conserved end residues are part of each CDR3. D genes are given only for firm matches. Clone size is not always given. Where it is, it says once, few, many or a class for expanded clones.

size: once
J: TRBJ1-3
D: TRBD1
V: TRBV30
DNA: TGTGCCTGGAGTGCCTATACAGGGGGAGGAAACACCATATATTTT
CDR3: CAWSAYTGGGNTIYF

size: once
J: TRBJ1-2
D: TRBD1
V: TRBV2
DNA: TGTGCCACCGACACACATGGTCGAACAGGGGCCTATGGCTACACCTTC
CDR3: CATDTHGRTGAYGYTF

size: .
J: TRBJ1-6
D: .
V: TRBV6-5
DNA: TGTGCCAGCAGAATCCGGGACAACTATAATTCACCCCTCCACTTT
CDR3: CASRIRDNYNSPLHF

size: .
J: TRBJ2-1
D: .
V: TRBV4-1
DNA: TGCGCCAGCAGCCTTCCCCCGGATGAGCAGTTCTTC
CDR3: CASSLPPDEQFF

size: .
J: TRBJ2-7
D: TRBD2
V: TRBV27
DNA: TGTGCCAGCAGTTTAGGGGGGGTCCCCTACGAGCAGTACTTC
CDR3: CASSLGGVPYEQYF

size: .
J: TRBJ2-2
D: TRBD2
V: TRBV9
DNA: TGTGCCAGCAGCGTATCCAGCGGGGGCCCCCTGGGCACCGGGGAGCTGTTTTTT
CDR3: CASSVSSGGPLGTGELFF

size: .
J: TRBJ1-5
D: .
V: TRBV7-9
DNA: TGTGCCAGCAGCCCCCTTATATACGAGAGGAGCAATCAGCCCCAGCATTTT
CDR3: CASSPLIYERSNQPQHF

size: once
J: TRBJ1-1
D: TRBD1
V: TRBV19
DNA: TGTGCCAGTAGTATGGGACAGAGGGTTTTAGGCACTGAAGCTTTCTTT
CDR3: CASSMGQRVLGTEAFF

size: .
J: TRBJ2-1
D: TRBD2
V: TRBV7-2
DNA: TGTGCCAGCACGCCGTCGGGGGGGTGGCTTTTCTTC
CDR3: CASTPSGGWLFF

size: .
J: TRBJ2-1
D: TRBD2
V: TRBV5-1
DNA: TGCGCCAGCAGCTTAGGACTAGCGGGGGACAGGGTTGATGAGCAGTTCTTC
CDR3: CASSLGLAGDRVDEQFF

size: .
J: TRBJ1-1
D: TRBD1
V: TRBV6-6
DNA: TGTGCCAGCAGATACACAGGGGGAGCTTTCTTT
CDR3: CASRYTGGAFF

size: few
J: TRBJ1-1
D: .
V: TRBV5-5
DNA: TGTGCCAGCAGCTTCCTCCTGACTAACACTGAAGCTTTCTTT
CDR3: CASSFLLTNTEAFF

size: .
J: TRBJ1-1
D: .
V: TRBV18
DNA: TGTGCCAGCTCACCACCGGGATACAAGACAGGTCGGGACACTGAAGCTTTCTTT
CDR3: CASSPPGYKTGRDTEAFF

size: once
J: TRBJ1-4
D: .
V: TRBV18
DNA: TGTGCAACCACGAGGCAAGAGGAGGAAAAACTGTTTTTT
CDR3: CATTRQEEEKLFF

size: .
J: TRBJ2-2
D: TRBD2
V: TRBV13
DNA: TGTGCCAGCAGCTTAGGCCTCCTAGCGGGGGCGAACACCGGGGAGCTGTTTTTT
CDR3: CASSLGLLAGANTGELFF

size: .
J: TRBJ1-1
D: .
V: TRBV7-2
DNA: TGTGCCAGCAGCTTAGCCCGGGGTGAAGCTTTCTTT
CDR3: CASSLARGEAFF

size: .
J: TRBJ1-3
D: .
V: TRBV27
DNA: TGTGCCAGCAGTTTATCGGTGGCAAACACCATATATTTT
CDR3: CASSLSVANTIYF

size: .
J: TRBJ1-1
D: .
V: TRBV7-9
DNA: TGTGCCAGCAGCAAAGAAGCGACAGACACTGAAGCTTTCTTT
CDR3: CASSKEATDTEAFF

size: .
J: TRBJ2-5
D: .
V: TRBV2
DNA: TGTGCCAGCAGTGCGAGAGGAGGTCAAGAGACCCAGTACTTC
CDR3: CASSARGGQETQYF

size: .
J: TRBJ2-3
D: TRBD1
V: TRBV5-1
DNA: TGCGCCAGCACCCCAGGGGGTGGAGATACGCAGTATTTT
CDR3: CASTPGGGDTQYF

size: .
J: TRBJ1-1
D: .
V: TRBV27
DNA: TGTGCCAGCAGGCCCTCGGTTGGATTGGATTTTGGCCAGGACACTGAAGCTTTCTTT
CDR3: CASRPSVGLDFGQDTEAFF

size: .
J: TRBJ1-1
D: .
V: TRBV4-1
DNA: TGCGCCAGCAGCACAATCCCCGGGATGAACACTGAAGCTTTCTTT
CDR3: CASSTIPGMNTEAFF

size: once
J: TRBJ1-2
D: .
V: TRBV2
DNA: TGTGCCAGCAGTCAGACAGTCTCTGCTTATGGCTACACCTTC
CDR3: CASSQTVSAYGYTF

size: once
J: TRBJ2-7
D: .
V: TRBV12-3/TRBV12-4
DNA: TGTGCCAGCACCCCGAACCAGGCCGAGCAGTACTTC
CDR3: CASTPNQAEQYF

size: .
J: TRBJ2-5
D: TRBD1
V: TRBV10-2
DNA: TGCGCCACCTTGGGACAGGTCACCCAGTACTTC
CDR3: CATLGQVTQYF

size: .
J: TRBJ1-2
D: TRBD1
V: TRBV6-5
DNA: TGTGCCAGCACCCTGGACAGGAACTATGGCTACACCTTC
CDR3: CASTLDRNYGYTF

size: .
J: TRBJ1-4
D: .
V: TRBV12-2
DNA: TGTGCAAGTCGCACGGGAGGGGGCCTTAATGAAAAACTGTTTTTT
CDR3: CASRTGGGLNEKLFF

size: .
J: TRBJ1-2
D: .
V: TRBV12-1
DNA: TGTGCCAGCAGCTTTGGGGGGGATGCGAACTATGGCTACACCTTC
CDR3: CASSFGGDANYGYTF

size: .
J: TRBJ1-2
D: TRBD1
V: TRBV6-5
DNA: TGTGCCAGCACTCGGACAGGGGAGACTGGCTACACCTTC
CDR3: CASTRTGETGYTF

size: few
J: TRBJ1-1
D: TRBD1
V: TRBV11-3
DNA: TGTGCCAGCAGCTCCGTGGACAGGGGGCGGACTGAAGCTTTCTTT
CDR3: CASSSVDRGRTEAFF

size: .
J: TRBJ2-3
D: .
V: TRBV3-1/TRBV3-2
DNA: TGTGCCAGCAGCCATCCGCAGGGAATTTCAACTAGCACAGATACGCAGTATTTT
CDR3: CASSHPQGISTSTDTQYF

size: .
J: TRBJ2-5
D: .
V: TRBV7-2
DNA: TGTGCCAGCAGTCCGTTAGTCGCCCCTCAAGAGACCCAGTACTTC
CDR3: CASSPLVAPQETQYF

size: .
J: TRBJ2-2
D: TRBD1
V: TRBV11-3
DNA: TGTGCCAGCAGCAAACAGGGGGCCGACACCGGGGAGCTGTTTTTT
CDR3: CASSKQGADTGELFF

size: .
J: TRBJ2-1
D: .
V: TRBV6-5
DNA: TGTGCCAGCAGCGACGGGACTTTTTACAATGAGCAGTTCTTC
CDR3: CASSDGTFYNEQFF

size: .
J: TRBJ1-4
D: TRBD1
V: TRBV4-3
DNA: TGCGCCAGCAGCCAAGTGACAGGGCCCGATGAAAAACTGTTTTTT
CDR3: CASSQVTGPDEKLFF

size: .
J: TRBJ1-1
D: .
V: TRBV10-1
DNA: TGCGCCAGCAGTGAAGAGTTCAGGGGAAACACTGAAGCTTTCTTT
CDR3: CASSEEFRGNTEAFF

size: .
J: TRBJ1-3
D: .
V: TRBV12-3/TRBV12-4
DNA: TGTGCCAGCATGGGGGGGTATGGAAACACCATATATTTT
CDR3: CASMGGYGNTIYF

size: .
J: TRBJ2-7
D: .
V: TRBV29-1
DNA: TGCAGCGTTGATGGTCTGCGCTCCTACGAGCAGTACTTC
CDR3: CSVDGLRSYEQYF

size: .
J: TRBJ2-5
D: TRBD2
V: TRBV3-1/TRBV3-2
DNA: TGTGCCAGCAGCCCAAGTTTAGGGTCTGGCGGGGGAGGGGAGACCCAGTACTTC
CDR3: CASSPSLGSGGGGETQYF

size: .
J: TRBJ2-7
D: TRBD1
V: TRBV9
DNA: TGTGCCAGCAGCGTGGCCGGGACAGGGGACTACGAGCAGTACTTC
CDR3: CASSVAGTGDYEQYF

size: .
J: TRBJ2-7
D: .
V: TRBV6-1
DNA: TGTGCCAGCAGTGACACAGGCTACGAGCAGTACTTC
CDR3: CASSDTGYEQYF

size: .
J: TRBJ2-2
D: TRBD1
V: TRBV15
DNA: TGTGCCACCAGCAGGTTTCGACAGGGAACCGGGGAGCTGTTTTTT
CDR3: CATSRFRQGTGELFF

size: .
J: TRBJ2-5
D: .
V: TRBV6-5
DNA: TGTGCCAGCAGTCCCACCCGCGAGGCCCAGTACTTC
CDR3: CASSPTREAQYF

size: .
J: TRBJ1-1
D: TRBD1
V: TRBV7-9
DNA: TGTGCCAGCAGGGCCCCCAGGGGGCTTCGAGACACTGAAGCTTTCTTT
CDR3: CASRAPRGLRDTEAFF

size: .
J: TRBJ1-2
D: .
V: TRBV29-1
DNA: TGCAGCGTTGAAGGTTCATACTATGGCTACACCTTC
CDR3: CSVEGSYYGYTF

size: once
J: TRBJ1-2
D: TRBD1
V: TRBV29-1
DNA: TGCAGCGTCGGAGGGGGCGCAGCTGATGATGGGAGCGGCTACACCTTC
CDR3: CSVGGGAADDGSGYTF

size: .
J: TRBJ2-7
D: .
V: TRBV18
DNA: TGTGCCAGCTCCCCGCCAGGGGCGTACGAGCAGTACTTC
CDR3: CASSPPGAYEQYF

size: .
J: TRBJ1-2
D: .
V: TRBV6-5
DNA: TGTGCCAGCAGTACTAGGATCCGCGGTGGCTACACCTTC
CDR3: CASSTRIRGGYTF

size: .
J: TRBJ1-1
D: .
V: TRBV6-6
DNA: TGTGCCGGCGCCGAGGGCCTGAACACTGAAGCTTTCTTT
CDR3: CAGAEGLNTEAFF

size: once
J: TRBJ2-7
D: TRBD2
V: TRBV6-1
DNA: TGTGCCAGCAGTGAAGCTAGCGGGGGGGCCTACGAGCAGTACTTC
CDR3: CASSEASGGAYEQYF

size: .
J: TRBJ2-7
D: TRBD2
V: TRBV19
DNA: TGTGCCAGTAGTATCGGGCTAGCGGGGGATTTACCTTACGAGCAGTACTTC
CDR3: CASSIGLAGDLPYEQYF

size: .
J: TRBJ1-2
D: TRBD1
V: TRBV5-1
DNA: TGCGCCAGCCACCCCGGGACAGGCTATGGCTACACCTTC
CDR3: CASHPGTGYGYTF

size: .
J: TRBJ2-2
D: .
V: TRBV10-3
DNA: TGTGCCATCAGTGAGCCGACTAGAAAAAACACCGGGGAGCTGTTTTTT
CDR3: CAISEPTRKNTGELFF

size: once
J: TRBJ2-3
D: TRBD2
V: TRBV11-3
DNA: TGTGCCAGCAGCTTAGGTGCGGGGGGCACAGATACGCAGTATTTT
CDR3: CASSLGAGGTDTQYF

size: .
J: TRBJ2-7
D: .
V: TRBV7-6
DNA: TGTGCCAGCAGCTTAAGGCGGGGTCCCTACGAGCAGTACTTC
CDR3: CASSLRRGPYEQYF